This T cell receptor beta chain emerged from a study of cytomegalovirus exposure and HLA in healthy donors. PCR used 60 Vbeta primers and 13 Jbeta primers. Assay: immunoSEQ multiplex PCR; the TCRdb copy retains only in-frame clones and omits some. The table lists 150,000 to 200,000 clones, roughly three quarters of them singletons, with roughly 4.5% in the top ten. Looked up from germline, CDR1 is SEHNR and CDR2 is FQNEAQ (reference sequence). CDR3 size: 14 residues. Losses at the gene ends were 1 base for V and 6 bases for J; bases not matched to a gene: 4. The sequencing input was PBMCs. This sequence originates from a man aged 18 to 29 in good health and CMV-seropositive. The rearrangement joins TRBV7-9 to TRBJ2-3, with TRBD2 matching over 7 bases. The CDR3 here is CASSLGEGRDTQYF. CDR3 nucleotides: TGTGCCAGCAGCTTAGGGGAGGGGCGCGATACGCAGTATTTT.